These 18 T cell receptor beta chains share one sample of origin, sequenced in a study of T cells in Graves' hyperthyroidism and ophthalmopathy. The investigators amplified TCR beta CDR3 regions from RNA transcripts. TCR CDR3 regions were first amplified by RT-PCR with HTBI primers. Each CDR3 protein is one row after TCRdb ran MiXCR on the multiplex PCR reads. The data hold about 660,000 distinct CDR3 sequences, with just under 45% observed a single time. Material for sequencing was peripheral blood or thyroid tissue (not recorded which). The receptors originated from an adult man with Graves' disease, either hyperthyroidism or ophthalmopathy (not recorded which).

J is TRBJ1-4 and V is TRBV20-1; D remains ambiguous. Deletions cut 2 bases from V and 1 base from J, with 8 bases between. This CDR3 region has 14 residues. In germline, CDR1 is DFQATT, CDR2 SNEGSKA (reference sequence). CDR3 DNA sequence: TGCAGTGCTAGATTTGTAGAAACTAATGAAAAACTGTTTTTT. It is translated as CSARFVETNEKLFF.

V usage is TRBV15 and J usage is TRBJ1-4; a possible D gene is TRBD1 (6 bases). Germline V lookup: CDR1 LNHNV, CDR2 YYDKDF (reference sequence). V gave up 2 bases and J gave up 8 bases, with 12 bases separating them. The CDR3 loop spans 14 amino acids. In DNA, the CDR3 is TGTGCCACCAGCAGAAGGACAGACCCAGAAAAACTGTTTTTT. Protein product: CATSRRTDPEKLFF.

V gene TRBV6-4 combines with J gene TRBJ2-3; D possibly corresponds to TRBD1 (5 bases). Germline V gene sequence: CDR1 MRHNA, CDR2 SNTAGT. Trimming removed 3 bases at V and 4 bases at J, with 11 bases between. The CDR3 loop spans 14 amino acids. For the CDR3, the DNA is TGTGCCAGCAGTGAAGAACAGGCGGCAGATACGCAGTATTTT. Translation gives CASSEEQAADTQYF.

This clonotype was observed at least ten times. J is TRBJ1-1 and V is TRBV29-1, with a possible D match to TRBD1 (5 bases). In germline, CDR1 is SQVTM, CDR2 ANQGSEA. CDR3 size: 13 residues. Trimming cost V 7 bases and J 2 bases, with 14 bases left between them. CDR3 DNA: TGCAGCGCGGGGGTGACGGGCAACACTGAAGCTTTCTTT. Protein product: CSAGVTGNTEAFF.

This clonotype occurred once. Germline and junction disagree at one end, which may indicate a read error. The V gene is TRBV10-2, the J gene TRBJ1-2; D uncertain. CDR3 length: 12 residues. Per the germline V gene, CDR1 is WSHSY and CDR2 is SAAADI. CDR3 nucleotides: TGTGCCTGGAGTGAGGGCAACTATGGCTACACCTTC. It is translated as CAWSEGNYGYTF.

The sample holds many counts of this clonotype. The CDR3 region has the DNA TGTGCCAGCAGCTTAAGCGCCAGGAGGGGGGAGACCCAGTACTTC. This sequence encodes CASSLSARRGETQYF. The chain recombines TRBV7-8 with TRBJ2-5; perhaps D is TRBD1 or TRBD2 (6 bases each). V lost 2 bases to trimming and J lost 5 bases, with 15 bases between them. The CDR3 extends over 15 amino acids. In germline, CDR1 is SGHVS, CDR2 FQNEAQ.

As for this clonotype: At one of its ends the junction is not consistent with the germline gene, which may arise from a read error. This chain connects TRBV2 to TRBJ2-7; D possibly corresponds to TRBD2 (5 bases). The V gene's germline CDR1 is SNHLY and CDR2 FYNNEI. The CDR3 is made up of 16 amino acids. For the CDR3, the DNA is TGTGCCAGCAGCGTCAACCTAGCCTCCAGGTCCTCCGAGCAGTACTTC. Protein product: CASSVNLASRSSEQYF.

In its sample, this clonotype was seen once. This may come from a read error, since a much larger clone is one base off. The rearrangement links TRBV10-3 to TRBJ2-7; TRBD1 aligns across 11 bases. This CDR3 has 13 residues. From germline, CDR1 is ENHRY and CDR2 SYGVKD. CDR3 protein: CAILGTGGYERYF. DNA of the CDR3: TGTGCCATCCTCGGGACAGGGGGGTACGAGCGGTACTTC.

There are a few counts of this clonotype. V usage is TRBV7-9 and J usage is TRBJ2-5; TRBD1 agrees at 9 bases. Germline loops: CDR1 SEHNR, CDR2 FQNEAQ (reference sequence). The CDR3 consists of 16 residues. V shed 5 bases, J shed 0 bases, and the junction held 7 bases outside the gene matches. The CDR3 protein is CASSPPGQGNQETQYF. The CDR3 DNA reads as TGTGCCAGCAGCCCGCCGGGACAGGGAAACCAAGAGACCCAGTACTTC.

The chain couples TRBV29-1 to TRBJ1-5, with TRBD1 matching over 9 bases. Germline loops: CDR1 SQVTM, CDR2 ANQGSEA. The CDR3 is 14 amino acids. V shed 4 bases, J shed 7 bases, and the junction held 8 bases outside the gene matches. The CDR3 spells CSVGGQGGGQPQHF. The CDR3 DNA sequence: TGCAGCGTTGGGGGACAGGGAGGAGGGCAGCCCCAGCATTTT.

Worth noting for this clonotype: A much larger clone differs by one base, so this may be a read error. The genes are TRBV9 and TRBJ1-3, with D tentatively TRBD1 (6 bases). The length of the CDR3 is 15 residues. CDR1 SGDLS and CDR2 YYNGEE come from the germline V gene. The CDR3 is CGSSVRPGDGNTIYF. CDR3 in DNA: TGTGGCAGCAGCGTAAGGCCAGGGGATGGAAACACCATATATTTT.

This clonotype was counted at least ten times. This chain links TRBV29-1 with TRBJ1-3; weak D call: TRBD1 (6 bases). CDR1 SQVTM and CDR2 ANQGSEA come from the germline V gene. V was pared by 6 bases and J by 4 bases, with 13 bases between. The CDR3 runs to 13 residues. The CDR3 DNA is TGCAGCGTCGCCGCACAGGGAGGAAACACCATATATTTT. Amino acids: CSVAAQGGNTIYF.

The CDR3 sequence: CASSQEAAGLSGNTIYF. The CDR3 DNA sequence: TGTGCCAGCAGCCAAGAGGCGGCAGGACTTTCTGGAAACACCATATATTTT. This sequence joins TRBV25-1 and TRBJ1-3; D not certain. V was clipped by 6 bases and J by 1 base, with 19 bases between them. This CDR3 spans 17 amino acids. Germline V CDR1 and CDR2: MGHDK, SYGVNS. Based on the CDR3 plus reference TRBV25-1 and TRBJ1-3, the full variable domain is EADIYQTPRYLVIGTGKKITLECSQTMGHDKMYWYQQDPGMELHLIHYSYGVNSTEKGDLSSESTVSRIRTEHFPLTLESARPSHTSQYLCASSQEAAGLSGNTIYFGEGSWLTVV.

Turning to this clonotype: Its ends do not fully match the called genes, so a read error is possible. The rearrangement uses TRBV10-2 and TRBJ1-1; possible D gene TRBD1, 5 bases. The CDR3 has 13 amino acids. CDR1 WSHSY and CDR2 SAAADI come from the germline V gene. CDR3: CASSYSGQNEAFF. CDR3 bases: TGTGCCAGCAGTTACTCAGGGCAGAATGAAGCTTTCTTT.

At least ten counts were recorded for this clonotype. J is TRBJ1-3 and V is TRBV29-1; unclear D gene. CDR3 length equals 17 residues. Per the germline V gene, CDR1 is SQVTM and CDR2 is ANQGSEA. V was trimmed by 4 bases and J by 0 bases, leaving 19 bases between them. CDR3 residues: CSVVAPRGPGSGNTIYF. The CDR3 bases are TGCAGCGTTGTGGCTCCGCGGGGTCCAGGCTCTGGAAACACCATATATTTT.

J is TRBJ1-5 and V is TRBV19, with TRBD1 matching over 7 bases. The CDR3 covers 18 residues. V shed 9 bases and J 4 bases; nucleotides not matched to a gene: 21. CDR1 LNHDA and CDR2 SQIVND come from the germline V gene (reference sequence). CDR3 sequence (DNA): TGTGCCAGCAGCCAAGAGGCACCAGGGACAGCGTGGAATCAGCCCCAGCATTTT. This sequence encodes CASSQEAPGTAWNQPQHF.

This chain uses TRBV29-1 with TRBJ1-2, with 7 bases lining up with TRBD1. After removal of 4 bases from V and 8 bases from J, the junction contained 10 bases not matched to a gene. Looked up from germline, CDR1 is SQVTM and CDR2 is ANQGSEA. The CDR3 is 13 amino acids. CDR3 sequence reads: CSVGAAGGGGYTF. In DNA, the CDR3 is TGCAGCGTTGGAGCGGCAGGGGGAGGAGGCTACACCTTC.

This clonotype was observed a few times. CDR3 sequence reads: CAISELGTGGMNTEAFF. The CDR3 nucleotides read TGTGCCATCAGTGAGCTTGGGACAGGTGGGATGAACACTGAAGCTTTCTTT. This chain joins TRBV10-3 and TRBJ1-1, with 8 positions matching TRBD1. Germline trimming cut 2 bases from V and 0 bases from J; bases unmatched to any gene: 8. CDR3 size: 17 residues. CDR1 and CDR2 from the germline V gene are ENHRY and SYGVKD.